Listed below are T cell receptor beta chains from one sample, sequenced in a study of T cells in Graves' hyperthyroidism and ophthalmopathy. TCRdb used MiXCR to reprocess the multiplex PCR reads, holding one entry per CDR3 protein. The sample holds more than 350,000 distinct CDR3 sequences, 15% seen once. What was sequenced was blood. All receptors derive from a woman between 25 and 40 years old with Graves' hyperthyroidism. Both conserved end residues are trimmed from each CDR3. D genes are given only for firm matches. Size is omitted from some rows. Given values are once, few, many or a class for expanded clones.

clone_size,d_call,j_call,v_call,cdr3_aa
NA,NA,TRBJ2-1,TRBV7-9,ASTEATTHHNEQF
NA,NA,TRBJ2-1,TRBV29-1,SVHYPRRWAATYNEQF
NA,NA,TRBJ2-7,TRBV3-1,ASSLGTKSYEQY
NA,TRBD2,TRBJ2-1,TRBV6-1,ASRLAGGEQF
few,TRBD2,TRBJ2-3,TRBV3-1,ASSQGLTSGSTDTQY
many,TRBD2,TRBJ2-3,TRBV20-1,RTTSGSNTQY
few,NA,TRBJ2-5,TRBV10-2,ASSVSRNQETQY
NA,NA,TRBJ1-2,TRBV6-5,ASSYSSNYGYT
NA,NA,TRBJ1-3,TRBV6-1,ASRQASGNTIY
NA,NA,TRBJ1-1,TRBV7-9,ASSSGIGGTEAF
many,NA,TRBJ2-3,TRBV10-1,ASSDGEGTDTQY
few,NA,TRBJ2-3,TRBV2,ASSEISGSSLY
few,NA,TRBJ2-1,TRBV7-9,ASSLVGGSANNEQF
few,TRBD1,TRBJ2-1,TRBV20-1,SVLQGEVVNEQF
NA,NA,TRBJ2-3,TRBV24-1,ATSDFRDRDTQY
few,TRBD2,TRBJ2-3,TRBV20-1,SASTSGRDTQY
few,NA,TRBJ2-1,TRBV5-1,ASSKPNTGSYNEQF
many,TRBD1,TRBJ2-7,TRBV6-2/TRBV6-3,ASSLRDRVYHEQY
few,NA,TRBJ1-5,TRBV5-5,ASSFRGDSNQPQH
NA,NA,TRBJ2-7,TRBV6-2/TRBV6-3,ASSYDRIRHEQY
many,NA,TRBJ1-5,TRBV18,ASSPNGGNQPQH
many,TRBD2,TRBJ2-7,TRBV27,ASSSGTSGRVYEQY
few,NA,TRBJ2-1,TRBV28,ASSFPGTIDEQF